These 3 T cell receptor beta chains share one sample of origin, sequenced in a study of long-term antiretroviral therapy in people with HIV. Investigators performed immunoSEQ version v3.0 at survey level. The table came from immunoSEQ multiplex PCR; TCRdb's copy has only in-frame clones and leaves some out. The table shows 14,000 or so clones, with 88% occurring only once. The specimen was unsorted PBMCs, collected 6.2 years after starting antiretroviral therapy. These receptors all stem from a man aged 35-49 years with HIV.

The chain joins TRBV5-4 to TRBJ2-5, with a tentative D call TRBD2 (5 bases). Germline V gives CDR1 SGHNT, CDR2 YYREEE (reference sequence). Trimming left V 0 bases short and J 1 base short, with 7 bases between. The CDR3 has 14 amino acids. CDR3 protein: CASSLAGSQETQYF. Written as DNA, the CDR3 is TGTGCCAGCAGCTTGGCGGGGTCCCAAGAGACCCAGTACTTC.

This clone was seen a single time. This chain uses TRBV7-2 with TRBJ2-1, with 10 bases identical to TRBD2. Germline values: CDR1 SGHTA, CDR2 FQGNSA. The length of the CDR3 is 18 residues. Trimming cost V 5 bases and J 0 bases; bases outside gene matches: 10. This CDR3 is CASSRRTSGFGSYNEQFF. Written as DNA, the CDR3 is TGTGCCAGCAGCCGCCGGACTAGCGGTTTTGGCTCCTACAATGAGCAGTTCTTC.

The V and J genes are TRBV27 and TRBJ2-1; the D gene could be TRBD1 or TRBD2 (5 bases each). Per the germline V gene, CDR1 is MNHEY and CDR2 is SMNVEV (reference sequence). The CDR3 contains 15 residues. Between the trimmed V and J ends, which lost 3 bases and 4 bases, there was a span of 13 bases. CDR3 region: CASSFPQGRYNEQFF. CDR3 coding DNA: TGTGCCAGCAGTTTTCCGCAGGGACGATACAATGAGCAGTTCTTC.